This TCR beta chain was captured by sequencing in a study of T cell responses to AZD1222 COVID-19 vaccine. Findings of the study overall: Reportedly, nearly half the spike-specific TCRs target unmutated variant regions. The donor cohort was predominantly white British with a female majority, and clonal diversity may have been underestimated.

Germline trimming cut 4 bases from V and 3 bases from J; bases unmatched to any gene: 7. Germline V gene data show CDR1 as SEHNR and CDR2 as FQNEAQ (reference sequence). The CDR3 runs to 15 residues. Repertoires were generated with immunoSEQ multiplex PCR, while TCRdb's copy carries only in-frame clones and drops some. The table has 75,000 to 100,000 clones, roughly 90% seen once. To note about this clone: Its antigen is not known.

The rearrangement links TRBV7-9 to TRBJ1-1, with 8 nucleotides matching TRBD1. The sample consisted of peripheral blood, taken on day 0 of AZD1222 vaccination. The TCR was taken from an adult in good health. In nucleotides, the CDR3 is TGTGCCAGCAGCTCCGGGCAGGGGGCCTACACTGAAGCTTTCTTT. It is translated as CASSSGQGAYTEAFF.